The 32 T cell receptor beta chains below come from one sample, sequenced in a study of identical twins. TCRdb ran MiXCR on the 5' RACE reads and lists one entry per CDR3 protein. The table has about 520,000 distinct CDR3 sequences, about 20% seen once; the top ten hold about 0.91%. These same data were also listed under a study on T cells expressing NK-cell markers.

The sequencing sample was made of CD4+ T cells sorted from blood. Receptors were obtained from a woman younger than 30 in good health.

This chain connects TRBV20-1 to TRBJ1-2; D gene unclear. Germline values: CDR1 DFQATT, CDR2 SNEGSKA (reference sequence). Trimming pared 1 base from V and 9 bases from J, leaving 12 bases between. CDR3 length: 12 residues. This CDR3 reads CSARAHEGRYTF. CDR3 nucleotides: TGCAGTGCTAGAGCCCACGAGGGCCGCTACACCTTC.

This chain uses TRBV5-1 with TRBJ2-2; no firm D call. Germline V gives CDR1 SGHRS, CDR2 YFSETQ. Trimming stripped 7 bases from V and 5 bases from J, with 21 bases between. This CDR3 spans 16 amino acids. The CDR3 DNA follows: TGCGCCAGCGGATTTCACGACTCCTTTGGGACCGGGGAGCTGTTTTTT. Protein: CASGFHDSFGTGELFF.

This clonotype was detected many times. CDR3 sequence: CASTLHRAFF. CDR3 nucleotides: TGTGCCAGCACTTTACACCGAGCTTTCTTT. The chain couples TRBV2 to TRBJ1-1; D gene unclear. The CDR3 is 10 residues long. CDR1 and CDR2 from the germline V gene are SNHLY and FYNNEI. V lost 7 bases to trimming and J lost 10 bases, with 10 bases between them.

The rearrangement joins TRBV7-2 to TRBJ1-2; D gene ambiguous. This CDR3 has 15 residues. V was clipped by 2 bases and J by 8 bases, with 18 bases between them. The germline CDR1 and CDR2 sequences are SGHTA and FQGNSA. CDR3 DNA sequence: TGTGCCAGCAGCTTATCGGGCCACGGAAAAGGGGGCTACACCTTC. It codes for CASSLSGHGKGGYTF.

In this sample, this clonotype turned up a few times. The V call is TRBV18, the J call TRBJ2-5, with D perhaps TRBD2 (5 bases). In germline, CDR1 is KGHSH, CDR2 LQKENI. Trimming removed 6 bases from V and 5 bases from J, with 16 bases in between. This CDR3 is built from 14 residues. The CDR3 spells CASSPGGSGETQYF. The CDR3, as DNA: TGTGCCAGCTCCCCCGGAGGCTCCGGGGAGACCCAGTACTTC. Using reference TRBV18 and TRBJ2-5 for the parts outside the CDR3, the full variable domain is NAGVMQNPRHLVRRRGQEARLRCSPMKGHSHVYWYRQLPEEGLKFMVYLQKENIIDESGMPKERFSAEFPKEGPSILRIQQVVRGDSAAYFCASSPGGSGETQYFGPGTRLLVL.

This clonotype came up a few times. V usage is TRBV7-9 and J usage is TRBJ1-1, with D perhaps matching TRBD1 (5 bases). The CDR3 extends over 13 amino acids. Germline V CDR1 and CDR2: SEHNR, FQNEAQ (reference sequence). The V and J ends lost 3 bases and 5 bases respectively, with 10 bases between them. In DNA form, the CDR3 reads TGTGCCAGCAGCTTTACGGGGGTGACTGAAGCTTTCTTT. It encodes CASSFTGVTEAFF.

This clonotype was counted only a few times. V is TRBV11-2 and J is TRBJ2-1, with TRBD2 identical over 8 bases. The CDR3 has 13 residues. The J segment lost 12 bases and the V segment lost 3 bases, leaving 7 bases of the junction unmatched. CDR1 SGHAT and CDR2 FQNNGV come from the germline V gene. The CDR3 coding sequence is TGTGCCAGCAGCTTCCGAGCGGGAGTAGGGCAGTTCTTC. This sequence encodes CASSFRAGVGQFF.

This clonotype showed up many times. The chain is built from TRBV7-8 and TRBJ2-5; 8 bases are shared with TRBD2. After removal of 5 bases from V and 3 bases from J, the junction contained 5 bases not matched to a gene. CDR3 length equals 14 residues. The V gene's germline CDR1 is SGHVS and CDR2 FQNEAQ. The CDR3 region is CASSLSSGKETQYF. CDR3 sequence (DNA): TGTGCCAGCAGCCTAAGTAGCGGGAAAGAGACCCAGTACTTC.

This clonotype has more than one count but fewer than ten. The genes are TRBV11-2 and TRBJ1-1; tentative D call: TRBD1 (5 bases). Trimming shortened V by 1 base and J by 5 bases, and 11 bases separated the two germline ends. The V gene's germline CDR1 is SGHAT and CDR2 FQNNGV. CDR3 length: 14 residues. The CDR3 DNA follows: TGTGCCAGCAGCTTAGCCCCGGGGGGTACTGAAGCTTTCTTT. This codes for CASSLAPGGTEAFF.

At least ten counts were recorded for this clonotype. This chain links TRBV10-3 with TRBJ2-3; a possible D gene is TRBD1 (5 bases). Trimming took off 7 bases at V and 4 bases at J, with 9 bases between the two ends. Germline V gives CDR1 ENHRY, CDR2 SYGVKD. The CDR3 totals 12 residues. The CDR3: CAIKGASDTQYF. CDR3 sequence (DNA): TGTGCCATCAAAGGGGCCTCAGATACGCAGTATTTT.

This sequence joins TRBV5-1 and TRBJ2-5; 8 bases are a match to TRBD2. The CDR3 length is 15 residues. The J segment lost 3 bases and the V segment lost 0 bases, leaving 4 bases of the junction unmatched. Germline V gives CDR1 SGHRS, CDR2 YFSETQ. The CDR3 DNA reads TGCGCCAGCAGCTTGGCCGGGACTAGAGAAGAGACCCAGTACTTC. Its translation is CASSLAGTREETQYF.

This clonotype was recorded a few times. V usage is TRBV20-1 and J usage is TRBJ1-4; 7 bases fit TRBD1. CDR1 and CDR2 from the germline V gene are DFQATT and SNEGSKA (reference sequence). The CDR3 runs 13 residues. The ends lost 3 bases at V and 8 bases at J; junction bases unmatched: 6. The CDR3 DNA sequence: TGCAGTGCTAGTAGGGACAGACAGGAAAAACTGTTTTTT. Protein product: CSASRDRQEKLFF.

This clonotype was picked up a small number of times. The chain combines TRBV29-1 with TRBJ2-5; the D gene is possibly TRBD2 (5 bases). V was clipped by 7 bases and J by 2 bases, with 17 bases between them. CDR1 is SQVTM and CDR2 is ANQGSEA in the germline V gene. The CDR3 has 14 amino acids. The CDR3 sequence: CSGSTRTLQETQYF. The CDR3 nucleotides read TGCAGCGGATCCACACGGACTTTACAAGAGACCCAGTACTTC.

This clonotype was counted between two and nine times. V usage is TRBV4-2 and J usage is TRBJ2-5, with 10 bases aligning to TRBD2. Per germline, CDR1 LGHNA and CDR2 YNFKEQ. This CDR3 region has 17 residues. The V segment lost 1 base and the J segment 5 bases; nucleotides outside the gene matches: 10. The CDR3 DNA reads TGTGCCAGCAGCCAAGGTTCTAGCGGGGGCGGGGGGGAGACCCAGTACTTC. Translated: CASSQGSSGGGGETQYF.

This clonotype was detected many times. The V and J genes are TRBV5-1 and TRBJ2-4, with 7 bases identical to TRBD2. CDR3 size: 16 residues. The ends lost 0 bases at V and 1 base at J; junction bases unmatched: 4. Per the germline V gene, CDR1 is SGHRS and CDR2 is YFSETQ. The CDR3 nucleotides are TGCGCCAGCAGCTTGGGAAGCGGGATGGCCAAAAACATTCAGTACTTC. Translation: CASSLGSGMAKNIQYF.

This clonotype was recorded a few times. The chain couples TRBV12-3 or TRBV12-4 to TRBJ2-3; D is undetermined. The CDR3 sequence is 13 residues long. Trimming stripped 6 bases from V and 4 bases from J, with 11 bases between. In DNA, the CDR3 is TGTGCCAGCAGAGTAAAAAACGCAGATACGCAGTATTTT. The encoded protein is CASRVKNADTQYF.

This clonotype was detected once. CDR3 region: CANSGRRMHF. CDR3 in DNA: TGTGCCAACTCAGGGAGGAGGATGCATTTT. V is TRBV27 and J is TRBJ1-5; D might be TRBD1 (5 bases). From germline, CDR1 is MNHEY and CDR2 SMNVEV (reference sequence). The ends were cut back, 10 bases at V and 15 bases at J, with 16 bases in the middle. This CDR3 spans 10 amino acids.

This clonotype has more than one count but fewer than ten. V gene TRBV5-1 combines with J gene TRBJ1-4; D unresolved. The germline V gene has CDR1 SGHRS and CDR2 YFSETQ. V lost 0 bases and J 8 bases, leaving 11 bases between the germline ends. The CDR3 spans 14 residues. The CDR3: CASSLVGTGEKLFF. CDR3 in DNA: TGCGCCAGCAGCTTGGTTGGTACTGGCGAAAAACTGTTTTTT.

CDR3 amino acids: CASKGREGYEQYF. The CDR3 DNA reads TGTGCCAGCAAAGGCAGGGAGGGCTACGAGCAGTACTTC. This chain joins TRBV6-1 and TRBJ2-7, with 7 bases matching TRBD2. Trimming at V came to 7 bases and at J to 3 bases, leaving 6 bases not matched to a gene. The CDR3 loop spans 13 amino acids. Germline V gene lookup returns CDR1 MNHNS and CDR2 SASEGT.

The rearrangement joins TRBV12-3 or TRBV12-4 to TRBJ1-6; no clear D. The germline V and J ends were trimmed by 7 bases and 8 bases, with 15 bases remaining between them. The CDR3 spans 14 residues. The CDR3 coding sequence is TGTGCCAGCACCATGGGCCTGGGCTATTCACCCCTCCACTTT. Amino acid sequence: CASTMGLGYSPLHF.

In this sample, this clonotype turned up a few times. V is TRBV4-3 and J is TRBJ2-7, with 9 bases identical to TRBD2. Germline-derived CDR1 and CDR2 are LGHNA and YSLEER. V gave up 4 bases and J gave up 2 bases; unmatched junction bases: 6. The CDR3 extends over 15 amino acids. The CDR3 nucleotides read TGCGCCAGCAGCCGAGGGACTAGCTATACCTACGAGCAGTACTTC. This gives the protein CASSRGTSYTYEQYF.

This clonotype was counted many times. The rearrangement links TRBV20-1 to TRBJ2-3; TRBD2 aligns across 8 bases. V trimming: 3 bases; J trimming: 2 bases; junction bases outside the gene matches: 7. The CDR3 totals 15 residues. Germline V gene data show CDR1 as DFQATT and CDR2 as SNEGSKA (reference sequence). The CDR3 region has the DNA TGCAGTGCTAGTTACGCCGGGAGGGCCACAGATACGCAGTATTTT. Its translation: CSASYAGRATDTQYF.

This clonotype was observed a few times. The chain links TRBV20-1 to TRBJ1-5; a possible D gene is TRBD1 (5 bases). Germline V gene lookup returns CDR1 DFQATT and CDR2 SNEGSKA (reference sequence). The CDR3 spans 15 residues. V lost 8 bases and J 3 bases, leaving 20 bases between the germline ends. The CDR3 bases are TGCAGTCTCAGTAAGGGAGGGGCGGCCAATCAGCCCCAGCATTTT. Translating gives CSLSKGGAANQPQHF.

The chain uses TRBV20-1 and TRBJ1-2; no definite D call. V was pared by 3 bases and J by 2 bases, with 16 bases between. CDR1 and CDR2 from the germline V gene are DFQATT and SNEGSKA (reference sequence). The CDR3 runs to 15 residues. The chain's CDR3 is CSASSSRLTNYGYTF. DNA of the CDR3: TGCAGTGCTAGTAGTAGCAGACTTACGAACTATGGCTACACCTTC.

The rearrangement joins TRBV3-1 to TRBJ1-1, with 11 bases lining up with TRBD1. The CDR3 consists of 13 residues. Germline assignment: CDR1 LGHDT and CDR2 YNNKEL (reference sequence). Trimming at V came to 3 bases and at J to 6 bases, leaving 0 bases not matched to a gene. CDR3 nucleotide sequence: TGTGCCAGCAGCCAGGGACAGGGGGCTGAAGCTTTCTTT. Amino acids: CASSQGQGAEAFF.

This clonotype appeared a few times. As DNA, the CDR3 is TGTGCCAGCAGTAAGAGGGGTGGACGAGATACGCAGTATTTT. This codes for CASSKRGGRDTQYF. J is TRBJ2-3 and V is TRBV6-1; D might be TRBD1 or TRBD2, each matching 5 bases. CDR1 MNHNS and CDR2 SASEGT come from the germline V gene. V dropped 5 bases and J dropped 5 bases, with 14 bases sitting between them. CDR3 length: 14 residues.

This clonotype was recorded a few times. The J gene is TRBJ1-5, the V gene TRBV19; D not resolved. V lost 1 base and J lost 9, with 7 bases in between. This CDR3 contains 12 residues. Germline V gene data show CDR1 as LNHDA and CDR2 as SQIVND (reference sequence). CDR3 bases: TGTGCCAGTAGTATAGGAGGGAGGCCCCAGCATTTT. This sequence encodes CASSIGGRPQHF.

This clonotype was observed a few times. This chain joins TRBV2 and TRBJ2-5; D gene ambiguous. This CDR3 is built from 14 residues. Germline V gene data show CDR1 as SNHLY and CDR2 as FYNNEI. The V and J ends lost 7 bases and 2 bases respectively, with 14 bases between them. The CDR3 DNA reads as TGTGCCAGCAAGACGGATCCTATACAAGAGACCCAGTACTTC. Amino acid sequence: CASKTDPIQETQYF. The complete variable domain, with remaining parts taken from reference TRBV2 and TRBJ2-5, reads EPEVTQTPSHQVTQMGQEVILRCVPISNHLYFYWYRQILGQKVEFLVSFYNNEISEKSEIFDDQFSVERPDGSNFTLKIRSTKLEDSAMYFCASKTDPIQETQYFGPGTRLLVL.

This clonotype was recorded at least ten times. The J gene is TRBJ1-6, the V gene TRBV20-1; tentatively, D is TRBD1 (5 bases). The CDR3 loop spans 12 amino acids. The V end lost 0 bases, the J end lost 8 bases, and 5 bases lay between the germline ends. The germline V gene has CDR1 DFQATT and CDR2 SNEGSKA (reference sequence). The DNA for the CDR3 is TGCAGTGCTAGAGACAGGGATTCACCCCTCCACTTT. Protein sequence: CSARDRDSPLHF.

The table lists this clonotype with a few counts. The gene calls are TRBV5-1 and TRBJ1-5, with D maybe TRBD1 (6 bases). V lost 5 bases to trimming and J lost 2 bases, with 8 bases between them. Germline V gene lookup returns CDR1 SGHRS and CDR2 YFSETQ. The CDR3 length is 13 residues. CDR3 sequence reads: CASRAGGNQPQHF. Written as DNA, the CDR3 is TGCGCCAGCAGGGCAGGGGGCAATCAGCCCCAGCATTTT.

V gene TRBV20-1 combines with J gene TRBJ2-5; TRBD1 agrees at 7 bases. The V segment lost 6 bases and the J segment 2 bases; nucleotides outside the gene matches: 6. The CDR3 covers 13 residues. The germline V gene has CDR1 DFQATT and CDR2 SNEGSKA (reference sequence). As DNA, the CDR3 is TGCAGTGCCACGACAGGGTGGCAAGAGACCCAGTACTTC. Its protein is CSATTGWQETQYF.

This chain joins TRBV20-1 and TRBJ1-2; no firm D call. Germline-derived CDR1 and CDR2 are DFQATT and SNEGSKA (reference sequence). V shed 4 bases and J shed 7 bases, with 16 bases lying between them. The CDR3 is 13 amino acids. CDR3 sequence reads: CSANGVSGVGYTF. For the CDR3, the DNA is TGCAGTGCTAACGGCGTCAGCGGCGTTGGCTACACCTTC.